This T cell receptor (beta chain) was retrieved from a study of shared clonotypes between healthy human individuals. About the research overall: The plates for each donor numbered three CD4 naive, three CD4 memory, two CD8 naive and one CD8 memory.

The table came from immunoSEQ multiplex PCR; TCRdb's copy has only in-frame clones and leaves some out. The table records some 2 million clones, 95% of them present only once. CDR1 is SGHVS, CDR2 FQNEAQ, per germline. Trimming stripped 3 bases from V and 4 bases from J, with 9 bases between. This CDR3 comprises 13 residues. Division of CD4+ cells produced a CD45RA+ naive subset and a CD45RA-negative memory subset. Sequenced sample: naive CD4+ T cells sorted from blood. Subset defined: CD45RA+ positively selected. The source of this sequence is a young man in good health. The chain is built from TRBV7-8 and TRBJ1-1; no definite D call. As DNA, the CDR3 is TGTGCCAGCAGCTTTCCGGGGATCACTGAAGCTTTCTTT. Translating gives CASSFPGITEAFF. Looking up the rest from reference TRBV7-8 and TRBJ1-1 gives the full variable domain: GAGVSQSPRYKVAKRGQDVALRCDPISGHVSLFWYQQALGQGPEFLTYFQNEAQLDKSGLPSDRFFAERPEGSVSTLKIQRTQQEDSAVYLCASSFPGITEAFFGQGTRLTVV.